This entry is about one T cell receptor beta chain. This sample is drawn from a study of T cell changes during pregnancy in multiple sclerosis. Generated by immunoSEQ multiplex PCR, the TCRdb table keeps only in-frame clones and is missing some. The sample lists about 70,000 clones, 91% occurring once. After removal of 5 bases from V and 0 bases from J, the junction contained 9 bases not matched to a gene. Germline loops: CDR1 SEHNR, CDR2 FQNEAQ (reference sequence). This CDR3 is built from 16 residues. The receptor's source is a female donor with multiple sclerosis, enrolled in a pregnancy study. The sequenced sample was peripheral blood, obtained in the first trimester of pregnancy. The rearrangement joins TRBV7-9 to TRBJ1-1; 7 positions agree with TRBD1. The CDR3 region is CASSPSTGVLNTEAFF. CDR3 nucleotides: TGTGCCAGCAGCCCCAGTACAGGGGTTTTGAACACTGAAGCTTTCTTT.